This T cell receptor beta chain was captured in a study of CD8 T cells in ankylosing spondylitis. Libraries of TCR beta came from quantitative 5'-RACE with molecular barcodes. MiXCR, applied by TCRdb to the 5' RACE reads, yields one record per CDR3 protein. The table includes fewer than 750,000 distinct CDR3 sequences, roughly 20% detected once. This clonotype was detected a few times. As yet, its antigen is unknown. Study-level results: Made up of fewer than 10 highly homologous variants, a TCR beta motif appeared characteristic of ankylosing spondylitis blood.

Between the trimmed V and J ends, which lost 8 bases and 2 bases, there was a span of 16 bases. The CDR3 consists of 15 residues. The J gene is TRBJ1-5, the V gene TRBV12-3 or TRBV12-4; possibly TRBD1 for D (6 bases). The sequencing sample was made of blood, either unsorted or a sorted T cell fraction (not recorded which). The clonotype originates from a male donor with ankylosing spondylitis. The CDR3, as DNA: TGTGCCAGCGCTTTGGGGGCTTCGGGCAATCAGCCCCAGCATTTT. It is translated as CASALGASGNQPQHF.